This TCR beta chain originates from a study of post-analysis software for immune sequencing data. About the research overall: Multiple sclerosis in the patients followed relapsing-remitting, secondary progressive and progressive-relapsing courses. General observations from the study: Patients carried several TRBV segments more frequently than controls did, and TRBV5-6, TRBV5-1 and TRBV20-1 were among them. Strong co-clustering by F measure linked samples that shared a preparation batch.

Researchers reported that TCR beta cDNA libraries carried unique molecular identifiers. About 540,000 cDNA molecules were obtained from roughly 1 to 10 million T cells. TCRdb redid the calling of the PCR reads with MiXCR, one entry per CDR3 protein. Among about 820,000 distinct CDR3 sequences listed, about 53% were seen once. Germline V CDR1 and CDR2: MRHNA, SNTAGT. V lost 0 bases, J lost 0 bases, and 18 bases lay in between. This CDR3 comprises 18 residues. As to this clonotype: Its antigen remains unknown.

This TCR was recovered from a girl under 18 with multiple sclerosis. The chain combines TRBV6-4 with TRBJ2-7; D may be TRBD2 (7 bases). Sequences were obtained from blood. CDR3 in amino acids: CASSDSIGGAHFSYEQYF. The CDR3 nucleotides are TGTGCCAGCAGTGACTCGATAGGGGGGGCGCATTTCTCCTACGAGCAGTACTTC.